A selection of T cell receptor beta chains follows, all from one sample in a study of blood T cells in healthy people across ages. TCRdb independently ran MiXCR on the 5' RACE reads; one entry per CDR3 protein. This table holds fewer than 800,000 distinct CDR3 sequences, about 30% found once. Sequencing was performed on blood. The receptors were gathered from a woman older than 75 in good health. CDR3s include the opening cysteine and the closing phenylalanine or tryptophan. D genes are given only for firm matches. Expanded clones are given a class, and other clones once, few, many or no size at all.

. TRBJ2-3 16 TRBV20-1 TRBD2 TGCAGTGCTAGAGGACCTATAGCGGGGCCCACAGATACGCGGTATTTT CSARGPIAGPTDTRYF
many TRBJ2-1 15 TRBV7-8 TRBD1 TGTGCCAGCAGCTTAGGGGACAGCCCCTACAATGAGCAGTTCTTC CASSLGDSPYNEQFF
many TRBJ1-2 14 TRBV7-9 . TGTGCCAGCAGCTTAGATGGGAGAAGCTATGGCTACACCTTC CASSLDGRSYGYTF
many TRBJ2-7 14 TRBV6-1 TRBD2 TGTGCCAGCAGGGATAGCGGGGTAACCTACGAGCAGTACTTC CASRDSGVTYEQYF
few TRBJ1-4 16 TRBV7-2 . TGTGCCAGCAGCCCCCTTGGGACGACCGCGGGGGAAAAACTGTTTTTT CASSPLGTTAGEKLFF
many TRBJ2-3 12 TRBV12-5 . TGTGCTAGTGCCCGTGACAGCGGTACGCAGTATTTT CASARDSGTQYF
many TRBJ1-2 14 TRBV20-1 . TGCAGTGCTAAAAACAGGGTCTTTAACTATGGCTACACCTTC CSAKNRVFNYGYTF
many TRBJ1-1 15 TRBV10-3 . TGTGCCATCAGCTTGGGCAAGGCCACGAGGACTGAAGCTTTCTTT CAISLGKATRTEAFF
. TRBJ1-2 13 TRBV5-1 . TGCGCCAGCCGGGGTGATCCTAACTATGGCTACACCTTC CASRGDPNYGYTF
many TRBJ2-5 14 TRBV6-2/TRBV6-3 . TGTGCCAGCAGTTATGGAGGGGCTCAGGAGACCCAGTACTTC CASSYGGAQETQYF
. TRBJ1-1 13 TRBV3-1 . TGTGCCAGCAGCCGAGGTAAGAACACTGAAGCTTTCTTT CASSRGKNTEAFF
few TRBJ2-5 11 TRBV7-6 . TGTGCCAGCGAAGGGCTCGAGACCCAGTACTTC CASEGLETQYF
. TRBJ2-2 15 TRBV9 TRBD1 TGTGCCAGCAGGCAGGGGGCTCGGAACACCGGGGAGCTGTTTTTT CASRQGARNTGELFF
. TRBJ1-2 11 TRBV20-1 . TGCAGTGCTAGAGACAGGGTTGGCTACACCTTC CSARDRVGYTF
. TRBJ1-5 15 TRBV2 TRBD1 TGTGCCAGCAGTGAGACAGGGGGCGACGGGCAGCCCCAGCATTTT CASSETGGDGQPQHF
few TRBJ1-2 15 TRBV11-1 . TGTGCCAGCAGCTTATCGACTTCAGAGGCCTATGGCTACACCTTC CASSLSTSEAYGYTF
many TRBJ2-7 15 TRBV18 . TGTGCCAGCTCACCACGGGTTGGGCAGAACTACGAGCAGTACTTC CASSPRVGQNYEQYF
. TRBJ1-3 17 TRBV7-6 . TGTGCCAGCAGTTCCGAATTGGCGGGGCTCCGCGGGAACACCATATATTTT CASSSELAGLRGNTIYF
many TRBJ2-4 15 TRBV25-1 TRBD1 TGTGCCAGCAGTGAATTATCAGGGGGCAAAAACATTCAGTACTTC CASSELSGGKNIQYF
many TRBJ2-3 18 TRBV9 TRBD2 TGTGCCAGCAGCGGCCCGGGACTAGCGGGGGCCCCTCCAGATACGCAGTATTTT CASSGPGLAGAPPDTQYF
few TRBJ1-6 15 TRBV20-1 TRBD1 TGCAGTGCTAGAGATCAGGGGGGGGGGAATTCACCCCTCCACTTT CSARDQGGGNSPLHF
few TRBJ1-2 15 TRBV2 . TGTGCCAGCAGTGAAGCGCGGGGGGGAGACTATGGCTACACCTTC CASSEARGGDYGYTF
many TRBJ2-7 14 TRBV19 . TGTGCCAGTAAGTTGTACAGGGAAGCCTCCGAGCAGTACTTC CASKLYREASEQYF
. TRBJ1-4 13 TRBV6-5 . TGTGCCAGCAGTTACTCGCGGAATGAAAAACTGTTTTTT CASSYSRNEKLFF
many TRBJ2-5 13 TRBV20-1 . TGCAGTGCTAGAGATCCAGACCGAGAGACCCAGTACTTC CSARDPDRETQYF
many TRBJ2-3 15 TRBV6-1 TRBD1 TGTGCCAGCATTCGAGACAGGGGGCGGGGAGATACGCAGTATTTT CASIRDRGRGDTQYF
. TRBJ2-3 13 TRBV7-9 . TGTGCCAGCAGCCCGAAGTATGCAGATACGCAGTATTTT CASSPKYADTQYF
. TRBJ2-3 16 TRBV5-8 TRBD1 TGTGCCAGCAGCTCAAGGGAGTACAGGGGTGCAGATACGCAGTATTTT CASSSREYRGADTQYF
few TRBJ1-1 14 TRBV20-1 . TGCAGTGCTAGAGATCGGGGTACCTACACTGAAGCTTTCTTT CSARDRGTYTEAFF
many TRBJ1-1 13 TRBV6-2/TRBV6-3 TRBD1 TGTGCCAGCAGCCCCCCAGGGGGCGGTGAAGCTTTCTTT CASSPPGGGEAFF
many TRBJ2-7 13 TRBV6-6 . TGTGCCAGCAACCCGGGGACACTCCGCGAGCAGTACTTC CASNPGTLREQYF
many TRBJ1-4 17 TRBV3-1 TRBD1 TGTGCCAGCAGCCAAGAAAGTAGGGGGCTAGCTAATGAAAAACTGTTTTTT CASSQESRGLANEKLFF
. TRBJ1-6 15 TRBV5-4 TRBD1 TGTGCCAGCAGCTTGGTAGGACAGGGGCTCTCACCCCTCCACTTT CASSLVGQGLSPLHF
. TRBJ2-1 15 TRBV7-2 . TGTGCCAGCAGCCTCCAGCCGGGACCATACAATGAGCAGTTCTTC CASSLQPGPYNEQFF
. TRBJ2-1 15 TRBV20-1 . TGCAGTGCGAGGGGCTTGCTGAGCTCCTACAATGAGCAGTTCTTC CSARGLLSSYNEQFF
many TRBJ1-4 15 TRBV5-1 . TGCGCCAGCAGCTTGGCGGGGGGCGCGGGTGAAAAACTGTTTTTT CASSLAGGAGEKLFF
many TRBJ1-1 11 TRBV29-1 . TGCAGCGCCAAAGGGTCCGCTGAAGCTTTCTTT CSAKGSAEAFF
many TRBJ2-1 13 TRBV4-3 . TGCGCCAGCAGCCTAAACATCTACAATGAGCAGTTCTTC CASSLNIYNEQFF
. TRBJ1-4 15 TRBV28 TRBD1 TGTGCCAGCAGCTCGCCGGGACAGGGGGATGAAAAACTGTTTTTT CASSSPGQGDEKLFF
. TRBJ1-5 15 TRBV20-1 . TGCAGTGCTAGAGATCCCCAAGGGGTTTATCAGCCCCAGCATTTT CSARDPQGVYQPQHF
. TRBJ1-2 14 TRBV11-2 . TGTGCCAGCAGCCGCCTGCGGGGGGCCTATGGCTACACCTTC CASSRLRGAYGYTF
. TRBJ1-6 14 TRBV28 . TGTGCCAGCACAAAAGCCATGTATAATTCACCCCTCCACTTT CASTKAMYNSPLHF
. TRBJ1-5 14 TRBV2 . TGTGCCAGCAGTGTCAGAGAAAGCAATCAGCCCCAGCATTTT CASSVRESNQPQHF
many TRBJ2-1 16 TRBV20-1 TRBD2 TGCAGTGCGTCCCGGACTAGCGGGGGGATATACAATGAGCAGTTCTTC CSASRTSGGIYNEQFF
. TRBJ2-7 14 TRBV20-1 . TGCAGTGCTCTTCAGGGGAGCTCCTACAATGAGCAGTACTTC CSALQGSSYNEQYF
. TRBJ1-6 14 TRBV30 . TGTGCCTGGAGTGTAGGCCAGGCAGATTCACCCCTCCACTTT CAWSVGQADSPLHF
many TRBJ2-5 13 TRBV20-1 . TGCAGTGCTAGAGTGGTGGGGCAAGAGACCCAGTACTTC CSARVVGQETQYF
many TRBJ1-5 15 TRBV7-2 TRBD1 TGTGCCAGCAGCAGGGACAGCAATAGCAATCAGCCCCAGCATTTT CASSRDSNSNQPQHF
. TRBJ1-2 14 TRBV12-3/TRBV12-4 TRBD1 TGTGCCAGCAGTCCCACACAGGGGAACTATGGCTACACCTTC CASSPTQGNYGYTF
many TRBJ1-1 14 TRBV6-2/TRBV6-3 . TGTGCCAGCAGCGAAGGCGGGGGAAGGACTGAAGCTTTCTTT CASSEGGGRTEAFF
many TRBJ2-1 14 TRBV6-2/TRBV6-3 . TGTGCCAGCAATTCCCGACTAGCCTACAATGAGCAGTTCTTC CASNSRLAYNEQFF
many TRBJ2-1 13 TRBV3-1 . TGTGCCAGCACAGGGAACGAGTACAATGAGCAGTTCTTC CASTGNEYNEQFF
many TRBJ2-1 16 TRBV7-6 TRBD2 TGTGCCAGCAGTTCTGGGCGGGGGGCTTACTACAATGAGCAGTTCTTC CASSSGRGAYYNEQFF
many TRBJ2-3 13 TRBV7-8 TRBD1 TGTGCCAGCAGCGATACACAGGGGGATACGCAGTATTTT CASSDTQGDTQYF
. TRBJ2-6 16 TRBV7-9 . TGTGCCAGCAGCTCGGCTTTAGGAGCTGGGGCCAACGTCCTGACTTTC CASSSALGAGANVLTF